The sequence of this T cell receptor (beta chain) was determined in a study of cytomegalovirus exposure and HLA in healthy donors. Study-wide points: Cytomegalovirus association was assigned to more than 150 TCR beta chains. An assumption of roughly uniform sequencing depth across donors underlay the presence/absence analyses.

Regarding this clone: The antigen remains undetermined.

From germline, CDR1 is MNHEY and CDR2 SVGAGI. The CDR3 extends over 14 amino acids. Unmatched junction bases numbered 2, after V lost 1 base and J lost 3 bases. The PCR contained 60 Vbeta and 13 Jbeta primers. The repertoire was sequenced with immunoSEQ multiplex PCR; TCRdb's copy has only in-frame clones and lacks some. Of a few hundred thousand clones in the sample, 65% to 90% were seen once. This chain joins TRBV6-5 and TRBJ1-2; TRBD1 agrees at 7 bases. The sample taken for sequencing was PBMCs. The clonotype was recovered from a girl aged 10-17 years in good health and CMV-seronegative. This CDR3 reads CASSYFQGDYGYTF. In DNA form, the CDR3 reads TGTGCCAGCAGTTACTTTCAGGGGGACTATGGCTACACCTTC.